The 3 T cell receptor beta chains listed next were all sequenced from one sample in a study of T cell responses to AZD1222 COVID-19 vaccine. The protocol was immunoSEQ multiplex PCR, while the TCRdb copy is restricted to in-frame clones and leaves out a portion. The repertoire holds 200,000 or so clones, with around 93% as singletons. The material sequenced was peripheral blood, taken on day 0 of AZD1222 vaccination. All receptors come from an adult in good health.

This clone appeared once. The chain is built from TRBV7-2 and TRBJ1-2; 12 bases line up with TRBD1. The length of the CDR3 is 16 residues. Germline V gives CDR1 SGHTA, CDR2 FQGNSA. The trim removed 5 bases at V and 7 bases at J, leaving 11 bases unmatched. The DNA for the CDR3 is TGTGCCAGCAGCACCGGGGACAGGGGGCGCGTGAGTGGCTACACCTTC. Translation: CASSTGDRGRVSGYTF.

The gene calls are TRBV10-3 and TRBJ2-2; TRBD2 is a possible D gene (5 bases). The CDR3 length is 13 residues. V lost 8 bases and J 0 bases, leaving 7 bases between the germline ends. Germline V gene sequence: CDR1 ENHRY, CDR2 SYGVKD. CDR3 sequence (DNA): TGTGCCATCGGGAGCTCGAACACCGGGGAGCTGTTTTTT. Amino acid sequence: CAIGSSNTGELFF.

This chain uses TRBV6-5 with TRBJ1-3; 7 bases fit TRBD1. This CDR3 comprises 14 residues. CDR1 and CDR2 from the germline V gene are MNHEY and SVGAGI. Trimming removed 6 bases from V and 6 bases from J; junction bases left unmatched: 8. The CDR3 loop is CASRRQGVENTIYF. CDR3 DNA: TGTGCCAGCAGGCGACAGGGAGTTGAAAACACCATATATTTT.